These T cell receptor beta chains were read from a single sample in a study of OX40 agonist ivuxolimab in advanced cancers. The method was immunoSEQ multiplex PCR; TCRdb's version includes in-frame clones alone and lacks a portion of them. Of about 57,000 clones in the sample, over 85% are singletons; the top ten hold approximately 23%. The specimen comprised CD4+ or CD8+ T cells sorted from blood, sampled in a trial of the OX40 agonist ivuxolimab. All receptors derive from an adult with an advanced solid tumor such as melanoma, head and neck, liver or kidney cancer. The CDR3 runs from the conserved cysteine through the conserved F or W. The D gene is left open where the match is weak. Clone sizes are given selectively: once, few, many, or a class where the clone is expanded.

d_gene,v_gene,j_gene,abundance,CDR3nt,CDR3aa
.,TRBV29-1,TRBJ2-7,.,TGCAGCGTCGGGCCCCCCGGGACCTACGAGCAGTACTTC,CSVGPPGTYEQYF
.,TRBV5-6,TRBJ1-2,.,TGTGCCAGCAGCTTGGTGTCAGATCCCTATGGCTACACCTTC,CASSLVSDPYGYTF
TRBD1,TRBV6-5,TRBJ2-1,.,TGTGCCAGCAGTTACGAGGACAGGAGCAATGAGCAGTTCTTC,CASSYEDRSNEQFF
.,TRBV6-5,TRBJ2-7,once,TGTGCCAGCAGTTACTCTATCTCCCGAAGCTCCTACGAGCAGTACTTC,CASSYSISRSSYEQYF
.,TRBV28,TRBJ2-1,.,TGTGCCAGCAGCTTCACGGTAGCCTACAATGAGCAGTTCTTC,CASSFTVAYNEQFF
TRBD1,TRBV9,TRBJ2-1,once,TGTGCCAGCAGCGTACAGGGGGCAGGGAATGAGCAGTTCTTC,CASSVQGAGNEQFF
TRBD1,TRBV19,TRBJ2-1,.,TGTGCCAGTAGAGGGGCAGGGGGCCTGGATGAGCAGTTCTTC,CASRGAGGLDEQFF
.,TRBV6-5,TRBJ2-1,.,TGTGCCAGCAGTTACTTCGGTGCCACCCACCGCAATGAGCAGTTCTTC,CASSYFGATHRNEQFF
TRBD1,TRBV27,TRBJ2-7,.,TGTGCCAGCAGTTTTCAAAAAGGGGGCGTGGGGACGTACGAGCAGTACTTC,CASSFQKGGVGTYEQYF
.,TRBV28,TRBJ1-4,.,TGTGCCAGCAGTTTATGGGTGGGAGCAACTAATGAAAAACTGTTTTTT,CASSLWVGATNEKLFF
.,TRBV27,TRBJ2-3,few,TGTGCCAGCAGTTTCACGGGGGCCGGTACGCAGTATTTT,CASSFTGAGTQYF
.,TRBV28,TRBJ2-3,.,TGTGCCAGCAGTTTAGGGGGGACGCAGTATTTT,CASSLGGTQYF
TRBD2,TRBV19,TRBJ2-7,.,TGTGCCAGTAGCCCTAGCGGGAGTAAATACGAGCAGTACTTC,CASSPSGSKYEQYF
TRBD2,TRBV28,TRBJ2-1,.,TGTGCCAGCAGTTTGGATCCGGGACTAGCGGGAGCTCTCGAGCAGTTCTTC,CASSLDPGLAGALEQFF
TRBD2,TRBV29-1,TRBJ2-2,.,TGCAGCGTTTTTAATATGGGACTAGCGGGACCAAACACCGGGGAGCTGTTTTTT,CSVFNMGLAGPNTGELFF
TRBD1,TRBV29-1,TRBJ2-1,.,TGCAGCGCCTCGGGACAGGGAGGGGGACACAGGAGCTCCTACAATGAGCAGTTCTTC,CSASGQGGGHRSSYNEQFF
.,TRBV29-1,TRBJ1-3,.,TGCAGCGTTGAAACCACAAAGGGAAACACCATATATTTT,CSVETTKGNTIYF
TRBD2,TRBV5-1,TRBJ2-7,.,TGCGCCAGCAGCCTGACAACAGACCCGGGACTAGCGGGACCCTTCGCCTACGAGCAGTACTTC,CASSLTTDPGLAGPFAYEQYF
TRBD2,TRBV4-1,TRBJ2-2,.,TGCGCCAGCAGGCCCACCGGGACTAGCGGAGACACCGGGGAGCTGTTTTTT,CASRPTGTSGDTGELFF
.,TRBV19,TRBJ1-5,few,TGTGCCAGTAGGCCGCGTGGACAGCCCCAGCATTTT,CASRPRGQPQHF
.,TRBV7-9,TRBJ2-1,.,TGTGCCAGCAGCCCCCCAGGGGGAGGTCACAATGAGCAGTTCTTC,CASSPPGGGHNEQFF
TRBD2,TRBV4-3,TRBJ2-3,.,TGCGCCAGCAGCCAATCTAGCGGGAGGGCCAGGACAGATACGCAGTATTTT,CASSQSSGRARTDTQYF
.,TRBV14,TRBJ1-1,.,TGTGCCAGCAGCCAAGAACCCAGGGTACTGGTGAACACTGAAGCTTTCTTT,CASSQEPRVLVNTEAFF